Presented here are 2 T cell receptor beta chains from one specimen sequenced in a study of blood T cell repertoires in COVID-19. Clones were sequenced by immunoSEQ multiplex PCR, and TCRdb holds only the in-frame ones, with some missing. Found here are roughly 150,000 clones, more than 65% of them singletons; the top ten hold approximately 10%. Sequenced: peripheral blood. These receptor sequences come from a man in his sixties or seventies with active or convalescent COVID-19.

The chain combines TRBV28 with TRBJ1-5, with 7 bases matching TRBD1. Germline V gene data show CDR1 as MDHEN and CDR2 as SYDVKM. This CDR3 has 15 amino acids. The V segment lost 4 bases and the J segment 2 bases; nucleotides outside the gene matches: 5. The CDR3 sequence is CASSSRGIGNQPQHF. The DNA for the CDR3 is TGTGCCAGCAGTTCCAGGGGGATTGGCAATCAGCCCCAGCATTTT.

This clone was seen only a few times. This chain connects TRBV27 to TRBJ1-1; the D gene is possibly TRBD1 (5 bases). Per germline, CDR1 MNHEY and CDR2 SMNVEV (reference sequence). Trimming stripped 5 bases from V and 5 bases from J, with 15 bases between. The CDR3 is made up of 14 amino acids. The CDR3 is CASSTAGKGTEAFF. CDR3 nucleotides: TGTGCCAGCAGTACGGCCGGAAAGGGGACTGAAGCTTTCTTT.